A selection of T cell receptor beta chains follows, all from one sample in a study of beta chain features in type 1 diabetes. Sequencing was performed with immunoSEQ multiplex PCR; in TCRdb, only in-frame clones are kept and a portion is missing. Of under 800,000 clones listed, roughly a sixth were seen once; the top ten hold approximately 0.087%. Source material: naive CD4+ T cells from blood. The receptors stem from a young man in good health. Both conserved end residues are part of each CDR3. A D gene is named only where the DNA matches it firmly. Clone size is not always given. Where it is, it says once, few, many or a class for expanded clones.

>few|TRBV4-2|NA|TRBJ1-1
CASSQTTRGKNTEAFF
TGTGCCAGCAGCCAAACTACTAGGGGCAAGAACACTGAAGCTTTCTTT
>few|TRBV29-1|TRBD1|TRBJ2-3
CSVERDRGTDTQYF
TGCAGCGTTGAGCGGGACAGGGGCACAGATACGCAGTATTTT
>few|TRBV7-9|TRBD2|TRBJ2-3
CASSQRRTSGRGYTQYF
TGTGCCAGCAGCCAGAGAAGGACTAGCGGGAGAGGATATACGCAGTATTTT
>NA|TRBV4-3|TRBD2|TRBJ2-7
CASSQEGAGGPGGEQYF
TGCGCCAGCAGCCAAGAGGGTGCGGGAGGGCCTGGGGGAGAGCAGTACTTC
>few|TRBV28|NA|TRBJ2-5
CASSLLIGTQYF
TGTGCCAGCAGTTTGCTAATCGGGACCCAGTACTTC
>few|TRBV18|TRBD1|TRBJ1-5
CASSPSTGDWGQPQHF
TGTGCCAGCTCACCAAGTACAGGGGATTGGGGACAGCCCCAGCATTTT
>NA|TRBV29-1|NA|TRBJ2-7
CSVGRRMSYEQYF
TGCAGCGTCGGCCGGAGGATGTCCTACGAGCAGTACTTC
>NA|TRBV9|TRBD2|TRBJ2-3
CASSPQVTSGGGDTQYF
TGTGCCAGCAGCCCCCAGGTTACTAGCGGAGGAGGGGATACGCAGTATTTT
>few|TRBV28|NA|TRBJ1-1
CASSQRGPTEAFF
TGTGCCAGCAGTCAGAGGGGACCCACTGAAGCTTTCTTT
>NA|TRBV5-1|NA|TRBJ1-1
CASSLVPGGANTEAFF
TGCGCCAGCAGCTTGGTCCCCGGGGGGGCGAACACTGAAGCTTTCTTT
>few|TRBV5-1|NA|TRBJ2-2
CASSLTVTGELFF
TGCGCCAGCAGCTTGACGGTTACCGGGGAGCTGTTTTTT
>few|TRBV18|TRBD2|TRBJ2-1
CASSPAGGGYNEQFF
TGTGCCAGCTCACCAGCGGGAGGGGGCTACAATGAGCAGTTCTTC
>NA|TRBV27|NA|TRBJ2-7
CASSPTEKSSYEQYF
TGTGCCAGCAGTCCTACGGAGAAAAGCTCCTACGAGCAGTACTTC
>few|TRBV9|TRBD1|TRBJ2-3
CASGDRGADTQYF
TGTGCCAGTGGGGACAGGGGGGCAGATACGCAGTATTTT
>few|TRBV7-2|NA|TRBJ2-5
CASSLSRAETQYF
TGTGCCAGCAGCTTAAGTAGGGCGGAGACCCAGTACTTC
>NA|TRBV4-1|NA|TRBJ2-1
CARYNEQFF
TGCGCCAGATACAATGAGCAGTTCTTC
>NA|TRBV2|TRBD1|TRBJ1-5
CACTETGGSNQPQHF
TGTGCCTGCACGGAGACAGGGGGAAGCAATCAGCCCCAGCATTTT
>NA|TRBV29-1|TRBD1|TRBJ1-3
CSVRGTAGNTIYF
TGCAGCGTCCGCGGGACAGCTGGAAACACCATATATTTT
>NA|TRBV7-2|NA|TRBJ2-1
CASSLATGHYLTGEQFF
TGTGCCAGCAGCTTAGCGACGGGACATTACCTAACGGGTGAGCAGTTCTTC
>few|TRBV28|TRBD1|TRBJ2-7
CASSLSGTGREQYF
TGTGCCAGCAGTTTATCCGGGACAGGTCGCGAGCAGTACTTC
>NA|TRBV19|NA|TRBJ1-5
CASSIRRSGSNQPQHF
TGTGCCAGTAGTATACGTCGGAGCGGTAGCAATCAGCCCCAGCATTTT
>few|TRBV6-4|TRBD2|TRBJ2-1
CASSDGTSNEQFF
TGTGCCAGCAGTGACGGGACTAGCAATGAGCAGTTCTTC
>few|TRBV7-2|NA|TRBJ2-7
CASSASWGATYEQYF
TGTGCCAGCAGCGCCTCCTGGGGGGCTACCTACGAGCAGTACTTC
>few|TRBV7-9|TRBD1|TRBJ1-5
CASSSQGAGQGAKDQPQHF
TGTGCCAGCAGCTCCCAAGGTGCGGGACAGGGGGCGAAAGATCAGCCCCAGCATTTT
>NA|TRBV5-1|NA|TRBJ1-1
CASSSGQHGFPTEAFF
TGCGCCAGCAGCTCAGGACAGCACGGGTTCCCCACTGAAGCTTTCTTT
>few|TRBV5-4|NA|TRBJ2-1
CASSLIQGKTGNEQFF
TGTGCCAGCAGCTTGATACAGGGAAAGACTGGCAATGAGCAGTTCTTC
>NA|TRBV11-2|NA|TRBJ2-5
CASSLEQAGTQYF
TGTGCCAGCAGCTTAGAGCAGGCCGGGACCCAGTACTTC
>NA|TRBV7-2|NA|TRBJ2-1
CASSLWGSSYNEQFF
TGTGCCAGCAGCTTATGGGGTAGCTCCTACAATGAGCAGTTCTTC
>NA|TRBV18|TRBD1|TRBJ2-7
CASSPLGQGYEQYF
TGTGCCAGCTCACCACTGGGACAGGGTTACGAGCAGTACTTC
>NA|TRBV7-2|TRBD1|TRBJ1-1
CASSLGAGGFAEAFF
TGTGCCAGCAGCTTAGGGGCAGGGGGCTTCGCTGAAGCTTTCTTT
>NA|TRBV2|NA|TRBJ1-5
CASQGSGSNQPQHF
TGTGCCAGCCAGGGGTCTGGGAGCAATCAGCCCCAGCATTTT
>NA|TRBV30|NA|TRBJ1-5
CAWSKRGGSSNSNQPQHF
TGTGCCTGGAGCAAACGCGGCGGGTCATCTAATAGCAATCAGCCCCAGCATTTT
>NA|TRBV19|TRBD1|TRBJ1-5
CASTGQAGSNQPQHF
TGTGCCAGTACAGGACAGGCTGGTAGCAATCAGCCCCAGCATTTT
>few|TRBV10-3|NA|TRBJ1-4
CAIVGVVEKLFF
TGTGCCATCGTCGGGGTGGTCGAAAAACTGTTTTTT
>few|TRBV9|NA|TRBJ2-7
CASSVGPDRDYEQYF
TGTGCCAGCAGCGTAGGTCCGGACAGAGACTACGAGCAGTACTTC
>NA|TRBV28|NA|TRBJ1-2
CASSLGGPYYGYTF
TGTGCCAGCAGTTTGGGGGGCCCGTACTATGGCTACACCTTC
>NA|TRBV9|NA|TRBJ2-2
CASSVRSFAGELFF
TGTGCCAGCAGCGTAAGGTCGTTCGCCGGGGAGCTGTTTTTT
>NA|TRBV7-8|NA|TRBJ1-3
CASSLVSGNTIYF
TGTGCCAGCAGCTTAGTTTCTGGAAACACCATATATTTT
>NA|TRBV30|NA|TRBJ1-3
CAWSVGYTIYF
TGTGCCTGGAGTGTAGGGTACACCATATATTTT